Each of the 17 T cell receptor beta chains below was sequenced from the same sample in a study of control samples from healthy donors and cancer patients. Produced via immunoSEQ multiplex PCR; TCRdb's table is partial and in-frame only. The repertoire consists of 150,000 to 200,000 clones, with roughly 89% occurring once and the leading ten covering roughly 1.6%. The specimen was blood. The receptors derive from a woman aged 25-40 years in good health.

Written as DNA, the CDR3 is TGTGCCAGCAGCTTAGAGGGTAGCGGGGAGACCCAGTACTTC. Amino acids: CASSLEGSGETQYF. The chain is built from TRBV7-8 and TRBJ2-5; 7 positions match TRBD2. Germline-derived CDR1 and CDR2 are SGHVS and FQNEAQ. The trim removed 1 base at V and 5 bases at J, leaving 4 bases unmatched. This CDR3 has 14 amino acids.

This clone was picked up one time. The chain employs TRBV5-1 and TRBJ1-2, with D uncertain. Trimming shortened V by 4 bases and J by 4 bases, and 8 bases separated the two germline ends. Germline assignment: CDR1 SGHRS and CDR2 YFSETQ. The CDR3 has 12 amino acids. CDR3: CASSPNTYGYTF. The CDR3 DNA reads as TGCGCCAGCAGCCCCAACACCTATGGCTACACCTTC. The full variable domain, rest sourced from reference TRBV5-1 and TRBJ1-2, is KAGVTQTPRYLIKTRGQQVTLSCSPISGHRSVSWYQQTPGQGLQFLFEYFSETQRNKGNFPGRFSGRQFSNSRSEMNVSTLELGDSALYLCASSPNTYGYTFGSGTRLTVV.

This rearrangement joins TRBV28 to TRBJ1-4, with D tentatively TRBD1 (6 bases). V dropped 4 bases and J dropped 4 bases, with 16 bases sitting between them. The germline V gene encodes CDR1 MDHEN and CDR2 SYDVKM. The CDR3 consists of 16 residues. The chain's CDR3 is CASSSSGTKSNEKLFF. In DNA, the CDR3 is TGTGCCAGCAGTTCCTCCGGGACAAAAAGTAATGAAAAACTGTTTTTT.

The chain is built from TRBV6-1 and TRBJ1-1; no clear D. V lost 3 bases to trimming and J lost 0 bases, with 11 bases between them. The length of the CDR3 is 15 residues. In germline, CDR1 is MNHNS, CDR2 SASEGT. The CDR3 here is CASSEADPMNTEAFF. CDR3 bases: TGTGCCAGCAGTGAGGCGGACCCGATGAACACTGAAGCTTTCTTT.

Turning to this clone: At the DNA level, this CDR3 is encoded by other sequences in the same sample as well. The J gene is TRBJ1-2, the V gene TRBV7-2; D not resolved. The germline V gene encodes CDR1 SGHTA and CDR2 FQGNSA. Deletions cut 1 base from V and 0 bases from J, with 3 bases between. This CDR3 contains 13 residues. The CDR3 nucleotides are TGTGCCAGCAGCTTAGGGGCTAACTATGGCTACACCTTC. It codes for CASSLGANYGYTF.

The chain recombines TRBV6-6 with TRBJ2-5; 12 bases are a match to TRBD2. This CDR3 is 15 amino acids long. Germline-derived CDR1 and CDR2 are MNHNY and SVGAGI (reference sequence). J lost 2 bases, V lost 2 bases, and 0 bases had no gene match. The CDR3 nucleotides read TGTGCCAGCAGTTACGGGACTAGCGGGCAAGAGACCCAGTACTTC. Residues: CASSYGTSGQETQYF.

The chain links TRBV11-2 to TRBJ1-1; 11 bases match TRBD1. With 1 base clipped from V and 5 bases from J, the junction kept 3 bases outside the gene matches. The CDR3 spans 15 residues. Germline assignment: CDR1 SGHAT and CDR2 FQNNGV. The chain's CDR3 is CASSLGDRGWTEAFF. CDR3 sequence (DNA): TGTGCCAGCAGCTTAGGGGACAGGGGGTGGACTGAAGCTTTCTTT.

This clone has only a few counts. This CDR3 is also generated by other DNA sequences in the sample. The chain uses TRBV4-2 and TRBJ2-5, with 12 bases matching TRBD2. The length of the CDR3 is 14 residues. Germline lookup yields CDR1 LGHNA and CDR2 YNFKEQ. J gave up 5 bases and V 6 bases, and 4 bases lay outside the gene matches. The CDR3 is CASRPSGGAETQYF. CDR3 coding DNA: TGTGCCAGCAGACCTAGCGGGGGGGCCGAGACCCAGTACTTC.

This clone was observed a single time. The gene calls are TRBV7-3 and TRBJ2-5; 10 bases line up with TRBD1. Trimming cost V 5 bases and J 5 bases; bases outside gene matches: 8. The CDR3 runs 15 residues. The germline V gene encodes CDR1 SGHTA and CDR2 FQGTGA. The CDR3 nucleotides are TGTGCCAGCAGCCCCCGGACAGGGGGAAAGGAGACCCAGTACTTC. As protein: CASSPRTGGKETQYF.

The rearrangement joins TRBV18 to TRBJ2-7, with 9 bases aligning to TRBD1. This CDR3 has 14 residues. The germline CDR1 and CDR2 sequences are KGHSH and LQKENI. V shed 3 bases and J 2 bases; nucleotides not matched to a gene: 2. Here the CDR3 DNA reads TGTGCCAGCTCACCGGGACAGGGTACCTACGAGCAGTACTTC. It translates to CASSPGQGTYEQYF.

V is TRBV7-9 and J is TRBJ2-5, with 13 bases lining up with TRBD2. CDR3 length: 15 residues. With V trimmed by 5 bases and J by 4 bases, 4 bases remained unmatched. CDR1 SEHNR and CDR2 FQNEAQ come from the germline V gene (reference sequence). The CDR3 DNA sequence: TGTGCCAGCAGCAGAGGGACTAGCGGGATAGAGACCCAGTACTTC. Protein product: CASSRGTSGIETQYF.

This clone was counted at least ten times. The rearrangement links TRBV27 to TRBJ1-1, with TRBD1 matching 7 bases. CDR3 length equals 13 residues. The germline V gene encodes CDR1 MNHEY and CDR2 SMNVEV (reference sequence). V was clipped by 6 bases and J by 4 bases; unmatched bases: 5. The DNA for the CDR3 is TGTGCCAGCAGGAATACAGGGGCCACTGAAGCTTTCTTT. Translation gives CASRNTGATEAFF.

This clone appeared a single time. The rearrangement joins TRBV5-1 to TRBJ1-2; TRBD1 matches at 10 bases. From germline, CDR1 is SGHRS and CDR2 YFSETQ. The V and J ends lost 4 bases and 6 bases, in that order; junction bases with no gene match: 6. This CDR3 contains 14 residues. CDR3 loop: CASSTDRGQDGYTF. Here the CDR3 DNA reads TGCGCCAGCAGCACAGACAGGGGGCAGGATGGCTACACCTTC. The full variable domain, its missing parts supplied by reference TRBV5-1 and TRBJ1-2, is KAGVTQTPRYLIKTRGQQVTLSCSPISGHRSVSWYQQTPGQGLQFLFEYFSETQRNKGNFPGRFSGRQFSNSRSEMNVSTLELGDSALYLCASSTDRGQDGYTFGSGTRLTVV.

The V call is TRBV4-3, the J call TRBJ2-6; D might be TRBD1 (5 bases). The germline V gene encodes CDR1 LGHNA and CDR2 YSLEER. This CDR3 spans 15 amino acids. V dropped 4 bases and J dropped 2 bases, with 9 bases sitting between them. The CDR3 bases are TGCGCCAGCAGCCGAGACAGTGCTGGGGCCAACGTCCTGACTTTC. This gives the protein CASSRDSAGANVLTF.

The CDR3 DNA sequence: TGTGCCAGCAGCCCGGGACAGGGCAGGAATGAGCAGTTCTTC. It encodes CASSPGQGRNEQFF. The chain uses TRBV7-9 and TRBJ2-1; 9 bases are shared with TRBD1. The length of the CDR3 is 14 residues. The trim removed 5 bases at V and 7 bases at J, leaving 6 bases unmatched. Germline assignment: CDR1 SEHNR and CDR2 FQNEAQ (reference sequence).

The chain links TRBV6-1 to TRBJ1-2, with TRBD1 as a possible D gene (5 bases). Germline lookup yields CDR1 MNHNS and CDR2 SASEGT. This CDR3 contains 14 residues. V was trimmed by 1 base and J by 5 bases, leaving 11 bases between them. CDR3 loop: CASSEVGGDYGYTF. The CDR3 DNA reads as TGTGCCAGCAGTGAAGTAGGAGGGGATTATGGCTACACCTTC.

The chain uses TRBV4-1 and TRBJ1-4, with D possibly matching TRBD1 (5 bases). V shed 2 bases and J shed 0 bases, with 7 bases lying between them. The germline gives CDR1 MGHRA, CDR2 YSYEKL. The CDR3 is 15 residues long. The CDR3: CASSQPRATNEKLFF. CDR3 nucleotides: TGCGCCAGCAGCCAACCCAGGGCAACTAATGAAAAACTGTTTTTT.